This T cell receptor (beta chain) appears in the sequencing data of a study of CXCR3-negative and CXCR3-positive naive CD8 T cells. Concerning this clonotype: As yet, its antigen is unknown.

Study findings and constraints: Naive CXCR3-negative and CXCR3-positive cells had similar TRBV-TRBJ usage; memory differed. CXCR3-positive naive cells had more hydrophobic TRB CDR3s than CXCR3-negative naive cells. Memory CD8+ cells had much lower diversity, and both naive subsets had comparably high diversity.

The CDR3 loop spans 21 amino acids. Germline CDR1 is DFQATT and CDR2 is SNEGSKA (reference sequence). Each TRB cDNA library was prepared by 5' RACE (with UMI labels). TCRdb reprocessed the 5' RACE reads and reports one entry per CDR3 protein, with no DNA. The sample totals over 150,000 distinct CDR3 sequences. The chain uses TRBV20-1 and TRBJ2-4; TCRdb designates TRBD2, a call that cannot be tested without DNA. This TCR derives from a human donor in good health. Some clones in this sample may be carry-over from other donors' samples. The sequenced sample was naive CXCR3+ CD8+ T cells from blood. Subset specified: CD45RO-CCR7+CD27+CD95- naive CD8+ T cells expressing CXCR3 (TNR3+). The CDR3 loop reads CSARASPGTSGRLVVKNIQYF.